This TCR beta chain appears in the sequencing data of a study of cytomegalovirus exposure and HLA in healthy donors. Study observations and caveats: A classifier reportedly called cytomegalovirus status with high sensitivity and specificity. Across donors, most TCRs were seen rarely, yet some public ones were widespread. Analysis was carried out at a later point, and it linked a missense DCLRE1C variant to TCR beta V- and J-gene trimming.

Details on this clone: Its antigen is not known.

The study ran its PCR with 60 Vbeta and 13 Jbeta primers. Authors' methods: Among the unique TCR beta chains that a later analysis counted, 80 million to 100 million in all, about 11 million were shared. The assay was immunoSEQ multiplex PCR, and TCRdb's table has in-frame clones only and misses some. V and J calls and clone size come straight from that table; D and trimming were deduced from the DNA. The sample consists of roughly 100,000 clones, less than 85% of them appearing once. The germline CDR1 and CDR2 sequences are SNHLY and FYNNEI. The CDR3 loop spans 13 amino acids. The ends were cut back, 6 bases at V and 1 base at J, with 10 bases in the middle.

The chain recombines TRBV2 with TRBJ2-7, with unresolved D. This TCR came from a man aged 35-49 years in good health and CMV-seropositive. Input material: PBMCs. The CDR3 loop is CASRADKSYEQYF. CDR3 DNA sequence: TGTGCCAGCAGGGCCGACAAATCCTACGAGCAGTACTTC.